The 24 T cell receptor beta chains in this list originate from one sample, sequenced in a study of response to subunit inactivated influenza vaccine. TCRdb recomputed calls from the RT-PCR reads with MiXCR, one row per CDR3 protein. The sample yields roughly 700,000 distinct CDR3 sequences, approximately 14% seen once. The sample in question was PBMCs from blood, obtained around 14 days before vaccination. These receptors were collected from a man aged 45 to 65 who received an inactivated influenza vaccine.

A few counts support this clonotype. CDR3 sequence (DNA): TGTGCCAGCAGCGTAGGCTTCACCAAAGGCACCGGGGAGCTGTTTTTT. Translated: CASSVGFTKGTGELFF. V gene TRBV9 combines with J gene TRBJ2-2; D is undetermined. Looked up from germline, CDR1 is SGDLS and CDR2 is YYNGEE. This CDR3 is 16 amino acids long. The V end lost 0 bases, the J end lost 4 bases, and 13 bases lay between the germline ends.

This clonotype appeared a few times. The V and J genes are TRBV12-3 or TRBV12-4 and TRBJ1-6, with 9 positions matching TRBD1. The CDR3 totals 15 residues. With 6 bases clipped from V and 13 bases from J, the junction kept 13 bases outside the gene matches. The CDR3 DNA follows: TGTGCCAGCAGCCCTGGGGGACAGGGAGTGTGGCCCCTCCACTTT. It codes for CASSPGGQGVWPLHF.

A remark on this clonotype: A read error may be the cause here, since a much bigger clone is one base away. The chain is built from TRBV29-1 and TRBJ2-5; D is uncertain. CDR1 and CDR2 (germline): SQVTM, ANQGSEA. The CDR3 spans 14 residues. V was clipped by 2 bases and J by 5 bases, with 15 bases between them. The DNA of the CDR3 is TGCAGCGTTGAATCCATCCGTGATAGGGAGACCCAGTACTTC. Translating gives CSVESIRDRETQYF.

This clonotype was counted a few times. This chain uses TRBV6-2 or TRBV6-3 with TRBJ2-7; the match to TRBD2 covers 7 bases. V lost 7 bases to trimming and J lost 2 bases; unmatched junction nucleotides: 5. The CDR3 is 13 amino acids. Germline CDR1 is MNHEY and CDR2 is SVGEGT. CDR3 sequence: CASNGAGAYEQYF. The CDR3 DNA reads as TGTGCCAGCAACGGGGCGGGAGCCTACGAGCAGTACTTC.

V and J are TRBV6-1 and TRBJ2-2; 8 bases map to TRBD2. V lost 7 bases, J lost 4 bases, and 8 bases stayed unmatched. The CDR3 extends over 15 amino acids. Germline CDR1 MNHNS, CDR2 SASEGT. This CDR3 reads CASTATSATTGELFF. CDR3 coding DNA: TGTGCCAGCACTGCGACTAGCGCGACCACCGGGGAGCTGTTTTTT.

In nucleotides, the CDR3 is TGCAGTGCCCCGGTAGCGGGAGAGCCCTCCTACGAGCAGTACTTC. This codes for CSAPVAGEPSYEQYF. The J gene is TRBJ2-7, the V gene TRBV20-1, with 9 bases matching TRBD2. Germline V gene sequence: CDR1 DFQATT, CDR2 SNEGSKA (reference sequence). The CDR3 consists of 15 residues. After removal of 6 bases from V and 0 bases from J, the junction contained 9 bases not matched to a gene.

This chain links TRBV20-1 with TRBJ2-2; possible D gene TRBD1, 5 bases. Trimming left V 3 bases short and J 7 bases short, with 15 bases between. The CDR3 is made up of 14 amino acids. Germline loops: CDR1 DFQATT, CDR2 SNEGSKA (reference sequence). This CDR3 is CSASWQEGVGELFF. The CDR3 nucleotides read TGCAGTGCTAGTTGGCAGGAAGGGGTCGGGGAGCTGTTTTTT.

This chain uses TRBV28 with TRBJ2-7, with 8 bases lining up with TRBD1. Looked up from germline, CDR1 is MDHEN and CDR2 is SYDVKM. This CDR3 contains 12 residues. Trimming cost V 6 bases and J 6 bases; bases outside gene matches: 4. The CDR3 protein is CASRTTGVEQYF. The CDR3 bases are TGTGCCAGCAGAACGACAGGGGTCGAGCAGTACTTC.

The chain has TRBV11-2 and TRBJ1-1; 8 bases map to TRBD1. CDR3 length: 14 amino acids. V lost 0 bases, J lost 4 bases, and 1 base stayed unmatched. The germline gives CDR1 SGHAT, CDR2 FQNNGV. CDR3 coding DNA: TGTGCCAGCAGCTTAGACACAGGGGGCACTGAAGCTTTCTTT. It specifies CASSLDTGGTEAFF.

The chain combines TRBV28 with TRBJ2-7; TRBD2 matches at 8 bases. After removal of 2 bases from V and 9 bases from J, the junction contained 9 bases not matched to a gene. This CDR3 region has 14 residues. Germline loops: CDR1 MDHEN, CDR2 SYDVKM. The CDR3 reads CASSLHSGAAPQYF. CDR3 bases: TGTGCCAGCAGTTTACATAGCGGGGCCGCCCCGCAGTACTTC.

The table lists this clonotype with a count of one. This chain joins TRBV3-1 and TRBJ2-1, with D possibly being TRBD1 (6 bases). V was clipped by 7 bases and J by 5 bases, with 12 bases between them. Germline V gene sequence: CDR1 LGHDT, CDR2 YNNKEL (reference sequence). The CDR3 consists of 13 residues. CDR3 nucleotides: TGTGCCAGCAAGCTGGGGGCGGACAATGAGCAGTTCTTC. This translates into CASKLGADNEQFF.

This clonotype has a handful of counts. This chain connects TRBV3-1 to TRBJ2-7, with D possibly being TRBD1 or TRBD2 (5 bases each). Per germline, CDR1 LGHDT and CDR2 YNNKEL (reference sequence). CDR3 length: 13 residues. Trimming stripped 1 base from V and 9 bases from J, with 13 bases between. CDR3 in amino acids: CASSQVVGVGQYF. The CDR3 DNA reads TGTGCCAGCAGCCAAGTCGTGGGGGTTGGGCAGTACTTC.

There are many counts of this clonotype. V usage is TRBV4-1 and J usage is TRBJ1-2; the match to TRBD1 covers 8 bases. The germline gives CDR1 MGHRA, CDR2 YSYEKL. The CDR3 extends over 15 amino acids. V trimming: 2 bases; J trimming: 1 base; junction bases outside the gene matches: 3. CDR3 in DNA: TGCGCCAGCAGCCAATCGGGACAGGTTAACTATGGCTACACCTTC. Its translation: CASSQSGQVNYGYTF.

This clonotype was seen repeatedly, ten times or more. The V call is TRBV28, the J call TRBJ2-5; 9 bases are a match to TRBD2. This CDR3 is built from 14 residues. Germline V gives CDR1 MDHEN, CDR2 SYDVKM. Trimming cost V 3 bases and J 2 bases; bases outside gene matches: 1. The CDR3 nucleotides read TGTGCCAGCAGTTTCCTAGCGGGACAAGAGACCCAGTACTTC. The encoded protein is CASSFLAGQETQYF.

This clonotype was picked up many times. This chain connects TRBV7-2 to TRBJ2-7; D might be TRBD2 (5 bases). The germline CDR1 and CDR2 sequences are SGHTA and FQGNSA. V dropped 2 bases and J dropped 2 bases, with 10 bases sitting between them. The CDR3 totals 14 residues. This CDR3 reads CASSLIEGAYEQYF. The CDR3 DNA is TGTGCCAGCAGCTTAATCGAGGGTGCCTACGAGCAGTACTTC.

This clonotype was counted at least ten times. The chain has TRBV29-1 and TRBJ1-1; D is uncertain. In germline, CDR1 is SQVTM, CDR2 ANQGSEA. V gave up 7 bases and J gave up 1 base, with 4 bases separating them. CDR3 length: 10 amino acids. The CDR3 sequence: CSAWNTEAFF. For the CDR3, the DNA is TGCAGCGCTTGGAACACTGAAGCTTTCTTT.

The V gene is TRBV20-1, the J gene TRBJ2-7; D is unresolved. Germline CDR1 is DFQATT and CDR2 is SNEGSKA (reference sequence). Trimming removed 1 base from V and 2 bases from J, with 9 bases in between. The CDR3 has 13 residues. CDR3 sequence reads: CSARGSPAYEQYF. The CDR3 bases are TGCAGTGCTAGAGGATCGCCGGCCTACGAGCAGTACTTC.

About this clonotype itself: Likely a read error: the CDR3 ends without its conserved phenylalanine or tryptophan. It is unclear where the CDR3 begins or ends on the DNA, so no DNA is shown, and the CDR3 is as TCRdb lists it. The chain couples TRBV12-3 or TRBV12-4 to TRBJ2-5; TRBD1 is the table's D call and was not checked against the DNA. Inclusive of both ends, the CDR3 amounts to 12 amino acids. Here the CDR3 reads CASSLGQDTPIL.

The rearrangement uses TRBV10-2 and TRBJ1-1; D ambiguous. The V gene's germline CDR1 is WSHSY and CDR2 SAAADI. The CDR3 has 12 residues. The ends were cut back, 8 bases at V and 2 bases at J, with 9 bases in the middle. The CDR3 region has the DNA TGCGCCAGCTTCCGGGCCAACACTGAAGCTTTCTTT. Protein product: CASFRANTEAFF.

This clonotype was recorded a few times. The chain employs TRBV5-1 and TRBJ2-7; weak D call: TRBD1 (5 bases). CDR1 is SGHRS, CDR2 YFSETQ, per germline. V was trimmed by 2 bases and J by 3 bases, leaving 12 bases between them. CDR3 size: 14 residues. CDR3 loop: CASSFSDSYYEQYF. CDR3 sequence (DNA): TGCGCCAGCAGCTTTAGTGACAGCTACTACGAGCAGTACTTC. Complete variable domain (other parts from reference TRBV5-1 and TRBJ2-7): KAGVTQTPRYLIKTRGQQVTLSCSPISGHRSVSWYQQTPGQGLQFLFEYFSETQRNKGNFPGRFSGRQFSNSRSEMNVSTLELGDSALYLCASSFSDSYYEQYFGPGTRLTVT.

The chain recombines TRBV11-2 with TRBJ2-1; 8 nucleotides align to TRBD2. Germline-derived CDR1 and CDR2 are SGHAT and FQNNGV. Trimming removed 6 bases from V and 1 base from J; junction bases left unmatched: 20. This CDR3 comprises 20 residues. In DNA, the CDR3 is TGTGCCAGCAGTCGAAAGTTGGCCGTGGCAGCGGGAGTTTCCTACAATGAGCAGTTCTTC. Its translation is CASSRKLAVAAGVSYNEQFF.

This clonotype came up many times. The chain uses TRBV6-1 and TRBJ2-2; TRBD1 aligns across 8 bases. The CDR3 loop spans 17 amino acids. Germline CDR1 and CDR2: MNHNS and SASEGT. After removal of 6 bases from V and 1 base from J, the junction contained 10 bases not matched to a gene. CDR3: CASRPRRGQGNTGELFF. Here the CDR3 DNA reads TGTGCCAGCAGACCCAGAAGAGGACAGGGGAACACCGGGGAGCTGTTTTTT.

In its sample, this clonotype was seen many times. The chain is built from TRBV20-1 and TRBJ1-4; D call uncertain. The CDR3 sequence is 15 residues long. V lost 2 bases to trimming and J lost 4 bases, with 14 bases between them. The V gene's germline CDR1 is DFQATT and CDR2 SNEGSKA (reference sequence). The CDR3 bases are TGCAGTGCTAGAAGCGGTGGCAGCCATAATGAAAAACTGTTTTTT. Its translation: CSARSGGSHNEKLFF.

This clonotype was detected a few times. V is TRBV6-1 and J is TRBJ2-7, with 7 nucleotides matching TRBD1. CDR3 length: 14 amino acids. Trimming cost V 3 bases and J 2 bases; bases outside gene matches: 4. The germline gives CDR1 MNHNS, CDR2 SASEGT. This chain's CDR3 is CASSDWQGAYEQYF. The CDR3 nucleotides read TGTGCCAGCAGTGATTGGCAGGGGGCCTACGAGCAGTACTTC.